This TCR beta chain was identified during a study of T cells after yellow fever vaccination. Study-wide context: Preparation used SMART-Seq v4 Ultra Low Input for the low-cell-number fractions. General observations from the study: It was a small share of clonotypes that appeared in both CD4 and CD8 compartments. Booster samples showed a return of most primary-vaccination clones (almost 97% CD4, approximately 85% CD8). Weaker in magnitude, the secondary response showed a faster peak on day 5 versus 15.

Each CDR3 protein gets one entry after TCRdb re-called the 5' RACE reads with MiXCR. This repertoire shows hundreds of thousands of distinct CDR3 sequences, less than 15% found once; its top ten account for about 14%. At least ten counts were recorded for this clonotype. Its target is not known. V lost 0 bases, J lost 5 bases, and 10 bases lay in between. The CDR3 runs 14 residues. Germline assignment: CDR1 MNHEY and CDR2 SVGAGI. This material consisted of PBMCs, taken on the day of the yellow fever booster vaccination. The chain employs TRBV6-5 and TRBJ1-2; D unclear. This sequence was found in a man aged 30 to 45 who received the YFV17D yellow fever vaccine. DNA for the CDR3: TGTGCCAGCAGTTACTCGAGACTGACGTATGGCTACACCTTC. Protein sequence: CASSYSRLTYGYTF.